The 11 T cell receptor beta chains listed next were all sequenced from one sample in a study of blood T cells in healthy people across ages. Then a second PCR, running about 6 to 11 cycles, was carried out with a sample-barcoded 5' primer and a J-beta primer mix. One entry per CDR3 protein, called by TCRdb with MiXCR from the 5' RACE reads. Of about 700,000 distinct CDR3 sequences in the sample, roughly 32% were seen once. Sequenced input: blood. The receptor set was obtained from a woman older than 75 in good health.

This clonotype was counted only a few times. A read error is possible here, since a much larger clone lies one base away. The chain couples TRBV6-2 or TRBV6-3 to TRBJ2-5; TRBD1 agrees at 10 bases. The germline gives CDR1 MNHEY, CDR2 SVGEGT. After removal of 6 bases from V and 11 bases from J, the junction contained 12 bases not matched to a gene. The CDR3 contains 14 residues. The CDR3 reads CASRNGGQGNEQYF. The DNA for the CDR3 is TGTGCCAGCAGAAACGGGGGACAGGGGAATGAGCAGTACTTC.

This clonotype was observed many times. This rearrangement joins TRBV20-1 to TRBJ1-2, with TRBD1 as a possible D gene (6 bases). Per germline, CDR1 DFQATT and CDR2 SNEGSKA (reference sequence). The CDR3 totals 12 residues. Trimming took off 6 bases at V and 4 bases at J, with 12 bases between the two ends. In DNA form, the CDR3 reads TGCAGTGCCAGGGGTTTAGGCTATGGCTACACCTTC. Its translation: CSARGLGYGYTF.

This clonotype was observed a handful of times. A much larger clone sits a single nucleotide away, making a read error possible. The chain combines TRBV20-1 with TRBJ2-7, with D possibly TRBD1 on 6 matching bases. Between the trimmed V and J ends, which lost 2 bases and 7 bases, there was a span of 18 bases. This CDR3 comprises 14 residues. From germline, CDR1 is DFQATT and CDR2 SNEGSKA (reference sequence). CDR3 coding DNA: TGCAGTGCTAGAATACGGGACAAGCACAATGAGCAGTACTTC. Its protein product is CSARIRDKHNEQYF.

This clonotype was recorded at least ten times. This chain joins TRBV11-2 and TRBJ2-5, with D maybe TRBD2 (5 bases). Germline CDR1 is SGHAT and CDR2 is FQNNGV. The CDR3 has 15 amino acids. The V gene lost 0 bases and the J gene lost 5 bases, with 13 bases spanning the gap. CDR3 region: CASSLDFRGTETQYF. The CDR3 DNA sequence: TGTGCCAGCAGCTTAGATTTCCGGGGAACCGAGACCCAGTACTTC. The entire variable domain, with the rest obtained from reference TRBV11-2 and TRBJ2-5, is as follows: EAGVAQSPRYKIIEKRQSVAFWCNPISGHATLYWYQQILGQGPKLLIQFQNNGVVDDSQLPKDRFSAERLKGVDSTLKIQPAKLEDSAVYLCASSLDFRGTETQYFGPGTRLLVL.

This clonotype was seen repeatedly, ten times or more. The chain carries TRBV12-5 and TRBJ2-3; the D gene is possibly TRBD2 (5 bases). V was cut by 3 bases and J by 4 bases, with 11 bases left in between. This CDR3 contains 14 residues. From germline, CDR1 is LGHNT and CDR2 FRNRAP. The CDR3: CASGLGLAADTQYF. CDR3 DNA: TGTGCTAGTGGTTTAGGGCTAGCTGCAGATACGCAGTATTTT.

This clonotype was observed at least ten times. Here the CDR3 reads CASSLGGGGAFRQFF. In nucleotides, the CDR3 is TGTGCCAGCAGCTTGGGAGGCGGGGGGGCCTTCCGGCAGTTCTTC. The V gene is TRBV5-6, the J gene TRBJ2-1, with 9 bases identical to TRBD2. Germline trimming cut 0 bases from V and 12 bases from J; bases unmatched to any gene: 10. The CDR3 contains 15 residues. Germline V lookup: CDR1 SGHDT, CDR2 YYEEEE.

V usage is TRBV6-6 and J usage is TRBJ1-1; 7 bases match TRBD1. The junction had 10 bases not matched to a gene; V was cut back by 5 bases and J by 4 bases. The CDR3 runs to 15 residues. Germline V gives CDR1 MNHNY, CDR2 SVGAGI (reference sequence). This CDR3 is CASSRRDRGVTEAFF. The CDR3 coding sequence is TGTGCCAGCAGTCGCCGGGACAGAGGGGTCACTGAAGCTTTCTTT.

This clonotype showed up many times. V is TRBV5-6 and J is TRBJ1-2; D gene unclear. Germline CDR1 and CDR2: SGHDT and YYEEEE. The CDR3 totals 11 residues. V was cut by 5 bases and J by 8 bases, with 10 bases left in between. The chain's CDR3 is CASSLEYGYTF. The CDR3 region has the DNA TGTGCCAGCAGTCTTGAGTACGGCTACACCTTC.

This clonotype was detected many times. This chain joins TRBV20-1 and TRBJ2-7; TRBD2 is a possible D gene (5 bases). With 6 bases removed from V and 4 bases from J, the gap between germline ends came to 19 bases. The length of the CDR3 is 14 residues. Germline values: CDR1 DFQATT, CDR2 SNEGSKA (reference sequence). The DNA for the CDR3 is TGCAGTGCACACGGGAACCCGGGATCTTACGAGCAGTACTTC. Translating gives CSAHGNPGSYEQYF.

As to this clonotype: A single base separates this from a much larger clone, so it may be a read error. In nucleotides, the CDR3 is TGTGCCAGCAGCGGACCGAACAATGAGCAGTACTTC. Amino acid sequence: CASSGPNNEQYF. This chain links TRBV7-3 with TRBJ2-5; D call uncertain. The CDR3 runs 12 residues. With 5 bases removed from V and 11 bases from J, the gap between germline ends came to 15 bases. The germline gives CDR1 SGHTA, CDR2 FQGTGA.

This clonotype was seen at least ten times. V usage is TRBV7-7 and J usage is TRBJ2-1; 9 bases agree with TRBD1. The CDR3 contains 17 residues. V shed 2 bases and J 7 bases; nucleotides not matched to a gene: 12. The germline V gene has CDR1 SSHAT and CDR2 FNYEAQ (reference sequence). The CDR3 is CASSLQPGTGKGNEQFF. The CDR3 nucleotides read TGTGCCAGCAGCTTACAGCCTGGGACAGGGAAGGGTAATGAGCAGTTCTTC.